Following are 4 T cell receptor beta chains from one sample sequenced in a study of blood T cells in healthy people across ages. A second PCR of 7 to 11 cycles used a sample-barcoded 5' primer and a J-beta primer mix. Via MiXCR, TCRdb re-called the 5' RACE reads, giving one row per CDR3 protein. This table has approximately 730,000 distinct CDR3 sequences, about 48% appearing once. The specimen sequenced was blood. The receptor source for this set is a man older than 75 in good health.

The chain carries TRBV3-1 and TRBJ2-3; a possible D gene is TRBD2 (6 bases). CDR1 LGHDT and CDR2 YNNKEL come from the germline V gene (reference sequence). The V end lost 4 bases, the J end lost 10 bases, and 21 bases lay between the germline ends. The CDR3 loop spans 15 amino acids. CDR3 amino acids: CASSPTPAGSRAQYF. CDR3 coding DNA: TGTGCCAGCAGCCCTACTCCGGCGGGATCCCGGGCGCAGTATTTT.

This clonotype was seen a handful of times. The V gene is TRBV9, the J gene TRBJ1-2; TRBD1 aligns across 9 bases. Germline V CDR1 and CDR2: SGDLS, YYNGEE. After removal of 7 bases from V and 8 bases from J, the junction contained 3 bases not matched to a gene. The CDR3 runs to 11 residues. The CDR3, as DNA: TGTGCCAGCGGGACAGGGCTCGGCTACACCTTC. Translation: CASGTGLGYTF.

The chain is built from TRBV7-9 and TRBJ2-1; possible D gene TRBD2, 6 bases. This CDR3 is 17 amino acids long. Germline V CDR1 and CDR2: SEHNR, FQNEAQ (reference sequence). V lost 3 bases to trimming and J lost 7 bases, with 22 bases between them. The CDR3 DNA sequence: TGTGCCAGCAGCTTGTCGGGTGGCGGTTTAGGAGGGAATGAGCAGTTCTTC. The encoded protein is CASSLSGGGLGGNEQFF. Based on the CDR3 plus reference TRBV7-9 and TRBJ2-1, the full variable domain is DTGVSQNPRHKITKRGQNVTFRCDPISEHNRLYWYRQTLGQGPEFLTYFQNEAQLEKSRLLSDRFSAERPKGSFSTLEIQRTEQGDSAMYLCASSLSGGGLGGNEQFFGPGTRLTVL.

The V gene is TRBV5-5, the J gene TRBJ1-2; D uncertain. This CDR3 contains 12 residues. V was trimmed by 1 base and J by 7 bases, leaving 8 bases between them. Germline V gene lookup returns CDR1 SGHKS and CDR2 YYEKEE (reference sequence). The CDR3 DNA follows: TGTGCCAGCAGCTTGAGGGCAGGTGGCTACACCTTC. This encodes CASSLRAGGYTF.